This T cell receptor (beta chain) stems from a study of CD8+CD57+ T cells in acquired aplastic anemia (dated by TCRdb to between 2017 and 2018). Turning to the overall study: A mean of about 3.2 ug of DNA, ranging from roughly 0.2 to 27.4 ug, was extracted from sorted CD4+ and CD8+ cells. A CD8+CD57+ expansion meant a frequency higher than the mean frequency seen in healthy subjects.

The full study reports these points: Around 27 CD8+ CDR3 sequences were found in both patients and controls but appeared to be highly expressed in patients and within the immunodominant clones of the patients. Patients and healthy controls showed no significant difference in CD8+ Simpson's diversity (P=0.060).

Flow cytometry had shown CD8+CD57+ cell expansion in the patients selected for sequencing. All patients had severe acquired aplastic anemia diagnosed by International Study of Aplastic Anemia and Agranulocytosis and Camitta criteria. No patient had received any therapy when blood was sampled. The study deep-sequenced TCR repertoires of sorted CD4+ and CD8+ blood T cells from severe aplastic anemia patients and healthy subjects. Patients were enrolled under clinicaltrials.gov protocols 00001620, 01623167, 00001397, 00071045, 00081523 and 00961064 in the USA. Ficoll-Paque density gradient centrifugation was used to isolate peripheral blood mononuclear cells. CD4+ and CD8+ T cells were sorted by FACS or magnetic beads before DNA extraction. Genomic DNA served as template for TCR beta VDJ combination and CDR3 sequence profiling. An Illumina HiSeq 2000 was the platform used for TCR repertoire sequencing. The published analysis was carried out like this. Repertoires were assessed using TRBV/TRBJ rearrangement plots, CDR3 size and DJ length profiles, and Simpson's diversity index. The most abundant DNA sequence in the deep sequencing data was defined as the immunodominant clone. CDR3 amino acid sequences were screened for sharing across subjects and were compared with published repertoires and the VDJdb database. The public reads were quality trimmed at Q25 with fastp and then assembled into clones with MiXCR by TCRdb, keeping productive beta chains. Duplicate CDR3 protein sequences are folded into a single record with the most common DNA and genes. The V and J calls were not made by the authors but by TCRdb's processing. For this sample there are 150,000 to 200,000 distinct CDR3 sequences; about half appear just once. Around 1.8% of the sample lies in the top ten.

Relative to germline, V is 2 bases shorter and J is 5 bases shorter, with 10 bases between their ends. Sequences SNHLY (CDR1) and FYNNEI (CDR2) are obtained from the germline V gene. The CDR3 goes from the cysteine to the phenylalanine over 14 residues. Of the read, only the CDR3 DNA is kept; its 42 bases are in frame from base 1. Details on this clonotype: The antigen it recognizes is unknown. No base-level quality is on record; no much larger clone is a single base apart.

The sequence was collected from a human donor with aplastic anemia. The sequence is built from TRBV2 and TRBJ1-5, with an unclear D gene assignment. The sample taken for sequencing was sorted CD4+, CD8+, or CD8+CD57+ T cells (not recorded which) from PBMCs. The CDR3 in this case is CASSENGNYQPQHF. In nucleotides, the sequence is TGTGCCAGCAGTGAAAACGGAAACTATCAGCCCCAGCATTTT. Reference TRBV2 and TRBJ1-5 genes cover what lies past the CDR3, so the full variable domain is EPEVTQTPSHQVTQMGQEVILRCVPISNHLYFYWYRQILGQKVEFLVSFYNNEISEKSEIFDDQFSVERPDGSNFTLKIRSTKLEDSAMYFCASSENGNYQPQHFGDGTRLSIL.